This T cell receptor (beta chain) was obtained from a study of tumor and adjacent non-tumor tissue in lung cancer. The wider study: Histology: about a dozen adenocarcinoma, a couple of squamous cell carcinoma, 1 small cell lung cancer. Study-wide results and limits: In normal lung, the top 100 clones were significantly more dominant than in tumor.

The library came from three nested PCR rounds adapted from ARM-PCR protocols. One entry per CDR3 protein, called by TCRdb with MiXCR from the multiplex PCR reads. The data contain 120,000 or so distinct CDR3 sequences, approximately 71% of them seen just once; the ten biggest clones take up around 13%. This clonotype was observed at least ten times. No antigen is known for it. V was cut by 9 bases and J by 3 bases, with 21 bases left in between. In germline, CDR1 is MNHNY, CDR2 SVGAGI (reference sequence). This CDR3 contains 15 residues. The template was RNA from unsorted bulk tissue. V is TRBV6-6 and J is TRBJ2-7, with D possibly TRBD2 on 6 matching bases. Material for sequencing was lung tumor tissue. This clonotype was sampled from a man in his thirties or forties with non-small cell lung cancer. Written as DNA, the CDR3 is TGTGCCAGTGGGTCTCGGCCGGGGGATCACTACGAGCAGTACTTC. It translates to CASGSRPGDHYEQYF.